This is a list of T cell receptor beta chains from one sample in a study of response to subunit inactivated influenza vaccine. TCRdb reanalysed the RT-PCR reads using MiXCR and keeps one entry per CDR3 protein. The sample holds over 150,000 distinct CDR3 sequences; roughly 10% are singletons and the top ten take around 33%. Here the sequenced sample was CD8+ T cells sorted from PBMCs, taken 23 months after vaccination. The receptor source for this set is a man aged 45 to 75 who received an inactivated influenza vaccine. Each CDR3 is given with its conserved first and last residue. The D gene is left open where the match is weak. Only some rows state a clone size, as once, few, many or a class for expanded clones.

abundance	d_gene	v_gene	j_gene	CDR3aa	CDR3nt
-	TRBD1	TRBV7-9	TRBJ2-5	CASSLQWGQQETQYF	TGTGCCAGCAGCTTACAATGGGGACAGCAAGAGACCCAGTACTTC
many	-	TRBV29-1	TRBJ1-2	CSVRDSRRFGYTF	TGCAGCGTCAGAGACAGTCGGAGGTTTGGCTACACCTTC
-	-	TRBV12-3/TRBV12-4	TRBJ1-2	CASSLGTPPYGYTF	TGTGCCAGCAGTTTAGGCACACCGCCGTATGGCTACACCTTC
few	-	TRBV3-1	TRBJ2-3	CASSLKPERFSDTQYF	TGTGCCAGCAGCTTAAAACCTGAGCGGTTCTCAGATACGCAGTATTTT
-	-	TRBV2	TRBJ2-7	CASSEALRGGIYEQYF	TGTGCCAGCAGTGAAGCGCTCAGGGGCGGGATCTACGAGCAGTACTTC
-	TRBD2	TRBV6-2/TRBV6-3	TRBJ2-7	CASSHPGLDYEQYF	TGTGCCAGCAGTCATCCGGGACTAGACTACGAGCAGTACTTC
many	TRBD2	TRBV7-9	TRBJ2-1	CASSRTSENYNEQFF	TGTGCCAGCAGCCGGACTAGCGAAAACTACAATGAGCAGTTCTTC
few	TRBD2	TRBV27	TRBJ2-1	CASSFISGLARHNEQFF	TGTGCCAGCAGTTTTATCTCCGGACTAGCGCGTCACAATGAGCAGTTCTTC
-	-	TRBV7-9	TRBJ2-4	CASGGGGSNIQYF	TGTGCCAGCGGGGGAGGGGGATCAAACATTCAGTACTTC
many	-	TRBV12-3/TRBV12-4	TRBJ2-1	CASSFVNPTLNEQFF	TGTGCCAGCAGTTTTGTAAATCCCACCCTAAATGAGCAGTTCTTC
few	-	TRBV30	TRBJ1-1	CAWTERSDTEAFF	TGTGCCTGGACCGAAAGGAGTGACACTGAAGCTTTCTTT